One and the same sample provided the 20 T cell receptor beta chains below, sequenced in a study of cytomegalovirus exposure and HLA in healthy donors. PCR involved 60 Vbeta and 13 Jbeta primers. The method was immunoSEQ multiplex PCR; TCRdb's version includes in-frame clones alone and lacks a portion of them. The sample yields roughly 220,000 clones, around 80% seen once. Sequencing input: PBMCs. The receptors here all came from a man aged 50 or older in good health and CMV-seronegative.

The chain couples TRBV18 to TRBJ1-1; no clear D gene. Germline-derived CDR1 and CDR2 are KGHSH and LQKENI. The ends were cut back, 1 base at V and 1 base at J, with 10 bases in the middle. The CDR3 extends over 15 amino acids. CDR3 amino acids: CASSPLRVANTEAFF. The DNA of the CDR3 is TGTGCCAGCTCACCACTGCGGGTAGCGAACACTGAAGCTTTCTTT. Based on the CDR3 plus reference TRBV18 and TRBJ1-1, the full variable domain is NAGVMQNPRHLVRRRGQEARLRCSPMKGHSHVYWYRQLPEEGLKFMVYLQKENIIDESGMPKERFSAEFPKEGPSILRIQQVVRGDSAAYFCASSPLRVANTEAFFGQGTRLTVV.

The V call is TRBV19, the J call TRBJ2-3; TRBD1 is a possible D gene (7 bases). This CDR3 spans 17 amino acids. CDR1 and CDR2 (germline): LNHDA, SQIVND (reference sequence). The germline V and J ends were trimmed by 5 bases and 4 bases, with 22 bases remaining between them. CDR3: CASSAGQWPPYPDTQYF. The CDR3 DNA reads TGTGCCAGTAGTGCGGGACAGTGGCCACCTTACCCAGATACGCAGTATTTT.

V gene TRBV29-1 combines with J gene TRBJ1-2; D not certain. Germline CDR1 SQVTM, CDR2 ANQGSEA. Deletions cut 2 bases from V and 4 bases from J, with 8 bases between. The CDR3 consists of 12 residues. CDR3 sequence (DNA): TGCAGCGTTGAAAGAGGAGTCTATGGCTACACCTTC. Protein sequence: CSVERGVYGYTF. Together with reference TRBV29-1 and TRBJ1-2, the CDR3 gives the full variable domain: SAVISQKPSRDICQRGTSLTIQCQVDSQVTMMFWYRQQPGQSLTLIATANQGSEATYESGFVIDKFPISRPNLTFSTLTVSNMSPEDSSIYLCSVERGVYGYTFGSGTRLTVV.

This chain links TRBV2 with TRBJ1-1; D not resolved. V was cut by 4 bases and J by 5 bases, with 20 bases left in between. The CDR3 is 16 residues long. Looked up from germline, CDR1 is SNHLY and CDR2 is FYNNEI. In DNA form, the CDR3 reads TGTGCCAGCAGTGGGGCCCGGAGGGCGGGGTCGACTGAAGCTTTCTTT. Its translation: CASSGARRAGSTEAFF.

The J gene is TRBJ2-7, the V gene TRBV7-2; TRBD1 agrees at 7 bases. In germline, CDR1 is SGHTA, CDR2 FQGNSA. The J segment lost 1 base and the V segment lost 5 bases, leaving 5 bases of the junction unmatched. The CDR3 length is 14 residues. DNA of the CDR3: TGTGCCAGCAGCATCGGCAGGGGGTCCTACGAGCAGTACTTC. Amino acid sequence: CASSIGRGSYEQYF. Full variable domain (outside the CDR3, taken from reference TRBV7-2 and TRBJ2-7): GAGVSQSPSNKVTEKGKDVELRCDPISGHTALYWYRQSLGQGLEFLIYFQGNSAPDKSGLPSDRFSAERTGGSVSTLTIQRTQQEDSAVYLCASSIGRGSYEQYFGPGTRLTVT.

The gene calls are TRBV18 and TRBJ2-3; D is possibly TRBD1 (5 bases). Deletions cut 3 bases from V and 2 bases from J, with 12 bases between. The CDR3 is 15 amino acids. Germline CDR1 and CDR2: KGHSH and LQKENI. This CDR3 reads CASSPAGPNTDTQYF. The CDR3, as DNA: TGTGCCAGCTCACCGGCAGGGCCGAACACAGATACGCAGTATTTT.

The gene calls are TRBV2 and TRBJ2-1; tentative D call: TRBD1 (5 bases). The CDR3 totals 13 residues. CDR1 and CDR2 from the germline V gene are SNHLY and FYNNEI. V was shortened by 4 bases and J by 4 bases, with 8 bases between the two germline ends. Here the CDR3 reads CASSGQLYNEQFF. The CDR3 coding sequence is TGTGCCAGCAGTGGACAGCTTTACAATGAGCAGTTCTTC.

In its sample, this clone was seen a few times. J is TRBJ1-2 and V is TRBV27; 9 bases align to TRBD1. The CDR3 sequence is 15 residues long. Germline-derived CDR1 and CDR2 are MNHEY and SMNVEV (reference sequence). J lost 8 bases, V lost 0 bases, and 7 bases had no gene match. In DNA form, the CDR3 reads TGTGCCAGCAGTTTATCCACAGGGGGCCTTGTAGGCTACACCTTC. Protein sequence: CASSLSTGGLVGYTF.

CDR3 sequence reads: CASSVHRLAGGSAKNIQYF. In DNA form, the CDR3 reads TGTGCCAGCAGTGTACATCGACTAGCGGGAGGCTCAGCCAAAAACATTCAGTACTTC. V is TRBV2 and J is TRBJ2-4; TRBD2 matches at 13 bases. This CDR3 contains 19 residues. Germline loops: CDR1 SNHLY, CDR2 FYNNEI. Germline trimming cut 4 bases from V and 0 bases from J; bases unmatched to any gene: 9.

The gene calls are TRBV28 and TRBJ2-4; D might be TRBD1 (6 bases). The V end was cut by 6 bases, the J end by 7 bases, with 16 bases between. This CDR3 comprises 14 residues. Germline V lookup: CDR1 MDHEN, CDR2 SYDVKM. The CDR3 sequence: CASRSQGGLNIQYF. The CDR3 region has the DNA TGTGCCAGCAGGTCACAGGGTGGATTGAACATTCAGTACTTC.

The chain has TRBV19 and TRBJ2-1, with D unclear. The germline V gene has CDR1 LNHDA and CDR2 SQIVND (reference sequence). Trimming left V 4 bases short and J 3 bases short, with 7 bases between. There are 13 residues in the CDR3. The CDR3 reads CASSTSSYNEQFF. The CDR3 coding sequence is TGTGCCAGTAGTACCTCTAGCTACAATGAGCAGTTCTTC.

This clone was seen a single time. The chain combines TRBV7-9 with TRBJ2-5, with a possible D match to TRBD2 (6 bases). With 2 bases removed from V and 5 bases from J, the gap between germline ends came to 15 bases. The germline CDR1 and CDR2 sequences are SEHNR and FQNEAQ (reference sequence). CDR3 length equals 15 residues. CDR3 coding DNA: TGTGCCAGCAGCTTAAGCGGAGGAGCGGGTGAGACCCAGTACTTC. As protein: CASSLSGGAGETQYF.

Only one count was recorded for this clone. V gene TRBV19 combines with J gene TRBJ2-7, with 8 bases fitting TRBD2. The CDR3 length is 16 residues. CDR1 LNHDA and CDR2 SQIVND come from the germline V gene (reference sequence). With 2 bases clipped from V and 6 bases from J, the junction kept 12 bases outside the gene matches. The CDR3 DNA reads as TGTGCCAGTAGTATAACGGGGAGCGGGAGTAGATCCGAGCAGTACTTC. Translating it yields CASSITGSGSRSEQYF.

CDR3 nucleotide sequence: TGTGCCAGCAGTGAGACTAGCGGGAGTCTCTACGAGCAGTACTTC. As protein: CASSETSGSLYEQYF. The chain combines TRBV28 with TRBJ2-5, with 12 bases matching TRBD2. Near its end, the DNA agrees better with TRBJ2-7, so the J call may be wrong. The CDR3 is 15 amino acids. Germline V gene lookup returns CDR1 MDHEN and CDR2 SYDVKM.

V gene TRBV27 combines with J gene TRBJ2-5, with 8 bases lining up with TRBD1. The J call is doubtful: the DNA matches TRBJ2-7 better. The germline gives CDR1 MNHEY, CDR2 SMNVEV (reference sequence). The CDR3 sequence is 13 residues long. In nucleotides, the CDR3 is TGTGCCAGCAGGTCAGGGGGCTTTAGCGAGCAGTACTTC. It specifies CASRSGGFSEQYF.

The rearrangement links TRBV2 to TRBJ2-3; 10 bases match TRBD2. The junction had 6 bases not matched to a gene; V was cut back by 9 bases and J by 3 bases. CDR1 is SNHLY, CDR2 FYNNEI, per germline. The CDR3 has 14 amino acids. CDR3 loop: CASNSGGMTDTQYF. As DNA, the CDR3 is TGTGCCAGTAATAGCGGGGGGATGACAGATACGCAGTATTTT.

This chain links TRBV28 with TRBJ1-3; D is uncertain. Trimming shortened V by 5 bases and J by 4 bases, and 9 bases separated the two germline ends. The germline V gene encodes CDR1 MDHEN and CDR2 SYDVKM. This CDR3 spans 13 amino acids. DNA for the CDR3: TGTGCCAGCAGTCTTAAAGCGGGAAACACCATATATTTT. This codes for CASSLKAGNTIYF.

The rearrangement uses TRBV30 and TRBJ1-1; a possible D gene is TRBD1 (5 bases). Per the germline V gene, CDR1 is GTSNPN and CDR2 is SVGIG (reference sequence). The germline V and J ends were trimmed by 5 bases and 1 base, with 11 bases remaining between them. CDR3 length: 13 amino acids. The DNA for the CDR3 is TGTGCCTGGGCCCTGGGGGGGAACACTGAAGCTTTCTTT. It is translated as CAWALGGNTEAFF.

The chain is built from TRBV21-1 and TRBJ2-1; TRBD2 is taken as the D call from the table, unchecked against the DNA. TRBV21-1 is a pseudogene locus. This CDR3 contains 22 residues. The DNA of the CDR3 is TGTGCCAGCAGCAAACTCCCCCCACTTAGCGGGAGACCTATTGCGGGCCACAATGAGCAGTTCTTC. It encodes CASSKLPPLSGRPIAGHNEQFF.

In the case of this clone: The junction departs from the called germline gene at one end, perhaps through a read error. The gene calls are TRBV29-1 and TRBJ1-2; TRBD1 agrees at 8 bases. Germline V lookup: CDR1 SQVTM, CDR2 ANQGSEA. This CDR3 comprises 14 residues. The CDR3 coding sequence is TGCAGCGTTGTCACTCCCCTCGGACAGGGAAGATACGCCTTC. It specifies CSVVTPLGQGRYAF.